The present TCR beta chain was sequenced within a study of T-cell memory formation after mild COVID-19. Study-wide background: Largely, the TCR clusters proved donor specific.

Whole-study results and caveats: Still unconfirmed is whether the second-wave clones peaking on day 37 recognized SARS-CoV-2.

Remarks on this clonotype: What it binds is not known.

MiXCR was run by TCRdb on the 5' RACE reads, yielding one entry per CDR3 protein. The sample consists of 350,000 to 450,000 distinct CDR3 sequences, 25% to 30% of them appearing once. V was trimmed by 5 bases and J by 2 bases, leaving 9 bases between them. Germline V gives CDR1 MGHRA, CDR2 YSYEKL. The CDR3 covers 13 residues. Material: PBMCs or a T cell subset sorted from them (not recorded which). The TCR sequence derives from an adult woman who had mild COVID-19 (a few samples of this study predate the infection). Cell type and time point are not known. This chain connects TRBV4-1 to TRBJ1-2; D gene unclear. DNA for the CDR3: TGCGCCAGCAGCGAGCCGGGAAACTATGGCTACACCTTC. Translated: CASSEPGNYGYTF.